The entry below describes one TCR beta chain. Antigen specificity is unknown. The entry originates in a study of radiation and T cells in renal cell carcinoma. Whole-study context: Nephrectomy followed 15 Gy stereotactic body radiation by 4 weeks. The study, taken as a whole, reports: Top tumor clonotypes rose in blood 2 weeks post-radiation, then contracted.

The germline V and J ends were trimmed by 5 bases and 4 bases, with 12 bases remaining between them. CDR1 and CDR2 (germline): LNHDA, SQIVND (reference sequence). This CDR3 has 13 residues. Time point reported: baseline pretreatment blood. The treatment is: 15 Gy SBRT to primary tumor, nephrectomy 4 weeks later. After SBRT, blood was collected at 2 and 4 weeks, plus baseline. Clear cell pathology was present in this patient's renal cell carcinoma. Libraries were prepared by immunoSEQ multiplex PCR; TCRdb keeps only in-frame clonotypes and omits some of them. In the table there are some 150,000 clones, 70% to 90% of which are singletons.

The material sequenced was blood, taken from a patient whose treatment included radiotherapy and nephrectomy. The source is a woman between 50 and 59 years old with renal cell carcinoma. This chain links TRBV19 with TRBJ2-7; unclear D gene. The DNA of the CDR3 is TGTGCCAGTAGTTCCCCCGGCTTTTACGAGCAGTACTTC. It is translated as CASSSPGFYEQYF.